Each of the 25 T cell receptor beta chains below was sequenced from the same sample in a study of molecular identifiers for immune sequencing clone quantification. TCRdb processed the PCR reads anew with MiXCR; each CDR3 protein has one entry. The sample lists roughly 97,000 distinct CDR3 sequences, about 24% occurring once. Sequenced: naive CD8+ T cells from blood, with Jurkat cell RNA spiked in. The subset was: FACS-sorted CD8+CD4-CCR7+CD45RA+ naive T cells. These receptors were taken from a human donor in good health. Some libraries in this study had Jurkat cell RNA spiked in.

Concerning this clonotype itself: A much larger clonotype is one base distant, so this may be a read error. This rearrangement joins TRBV12-3 or TRBV12-4 to TRBJ1-3, with no clear D. CDR3 length: 11 residues. CDR3 sequence (DNA): TGTGCCCATAGCTCTGGAAACACCACATATTTT. Translation: CAHSSGNTTYF.

This chain links TRBV12-3 or TRBV12-4 with TRBJ2-2; D is ambiguous. V was pared by 6 bases and J by 11 bases, with 19 bases between. The length of the CDR3 is 14 residues. The CDR3, as DNA: TGTGCCAGCAGCCCGTGGAGCAACACCGTAGAGCTGTTTTTT. It codes for CASSPWSNTVELFF.

This chain links TRBV7-9 with TRBJ1-2, with D unresolved. Trimming shortened V by 5 bases and J by 3 bases, and 13 bases separated the two germline ends. The CDR3 is 14 residues long. CDR1 SEHNR and CDR2 FQNEAQ come from the germline V gene (reference sequence). The CDR3 sequence is CASSPSEEYYGYTF. The CDR3 coding sequence is TGTGCCAGCAGCCCGTCTGAAGAGTACTATGGCTACACCTTC.

This chain links TRBV7-9 with TRBJ2-1; D could derive from TRBD1 or TRBD2 (7 bases each). The CDR3 has 16 residues. In germline, CDR1 is SEHNR, CDR2 FQNEAQ (reference sequence). Trimming stripped 2 bases from V and 5 bases from J, with 16 bases between. The CDR3 sequence: CASSLWQGGTHNEQFF. CDR3 DNA sequence: TGTGCCAGCAGCTTATGGCAGGGGGGGACCCACAATGAGCAGTTCTTC. The full variable domain, with the rest looked up from reference TRBV7-9 and TRBJ2-1, is DTGVSQNPRHKITKRGQNVTFRCDPISEHNRLYWYRQTLGQGPEFLTYFQNEAQLEKSRLLSDRFSAERPKGSFSTLEIQRTEQGDSAMYLCASSLWQGGTHNEQFFGPGTRLTVL.

This clonotype was counted ten times or more. The chain uses TRBV11-2 and TRBJ1-1; unclear D gene. The germline V gene encodes CDR1 SGHAT and CDR2 FQNNGV. CDR3 size: 15 residues. Trimming left V 1 base short and J 3 bases short, with 12 bases between. The CDR3, as DNA: TGTGCCAGCAGCTTAGGGACCCATACGGACACTGAAGCTTTCTTT. This sequence encodes CASSLGTHTDTEAFF.

V is TRBV7-6 and J is TRBJ2-6; D is undetermined. Between the trimmed V and J ends, which lost 2 bases and 5 bases, there was a span of 10 bases. Germline CDR1 is SGHVS and CDR2 is FNYEAQ. This CDR3 spans 15 amino acids. CDR3 in DNA: TGTGCCAGCAGCTTACGGTGGAACCGGGCCAACGTCCTGACTTTC. Translation: CASSLRWNRANVLTF.

Comment on this clonotype: This clone may be a read error of a much larger clone one base away. Written as DNA, the CDR3 is TGTGCCAGCAGCCCCGGGGCGGGGTGGAACGCGCAGTACTTC. Translated: CASSPGAGWNAQYF. The gene calls are TRBV13 and TRBJ2-7; TRBD2 might be the D (6 bases). This CDR3 is 14 amino acids long. Trimming stripped 5 bases from V and 9 bases from J, with 20 bases between. Germline-derived CDR1 and CDR2 are PRHDT and FYEKMQ (reference sequence).

Points on this clonotype: At one boundary the junction diverges from the germline segment, which might be a read error. In DNA form, the CDR3 reads TGTGCCAGCAGCCAATTACCGGGACTAGCGGGAATAGAGCCCCAGTACTTC. This translates into CASSQLPGLAGIEPQYF. The rearrangement joins TRBV4-2 to TRBJ2-5; 13 nucleotides align to TRBD2. The CDR3 totals 17 residues. Germline V gene data show CDR1 as LGHNA and CDR2 as YNFKEQ.

The chain has TRBV19 and TRBJ2-3; D possibly uses TRBD1 or TRBD2 (5 bases each). Germline CDR1 reads LNHDA; CDR2 reads SQIVND (reference sequence). The ends were cut back, 4 bases at V and 6 bases at J, with 23 bases in the middle. The CDR3 is made up of 17 amino acids. As DNA, the CDR3 is TGTGCCAGTAGTACCGTGAGGGACGGGACCCCGGGGGATACGCAGTATTTT. Protein product: CASSTVRDGTPGDTQYF.

This clonotype was detected many times. The chain combines TRBV11-1 with TRBJ2-7; 7 bases are shared with TRBD1. Germline trimming cut 2 bases from V and 4 bases from J; bases unmatched to any gene: 5. Germline-derived CDR1 and CDR2 are SGHAT and FQDESV (reference sequence). The CDR3 has 14 amino acids. CDR3 residues: CASSLRQGQYEQYF. DNA of the CDR3: TGTGCCAGCAGCTTACGACAGGGTCAGTACGAGCAGTACTTC. The full variable domain, completed using reference TRBV11-1 and TRBJ2-7, is EAEVAQSPRYKITEKSQAVAFWCDPISGHATLYWYRQILGQGPELLVQFQDESVVDDSQLPKDRFSAERLKGVDSTLKIQPAELGDSAMYLCASSLRQGQYEQYFGPGTRLTVT.

This clonotype was seen at least ten times. The CDR3 nucleotides are TGTGCCAGCAGTGGACCGGGACTAGCATTATACGAGCAGTACTTC. It translates to CASSGPGLALYEQYF. The rearrangement joins TRBV6-5 to TRBJ2-7, with TRBD2 matching over 9 bases. Germline V lookup: CDR1 MNHEY, CDR2 SVGAGI. The V gene end was trimmed by 5 bases and the J gene end by 4 bases; junction bases not matched to a gene: 9. The CDR3 is 15 amino acids.

This clonotype was observed many times. This rearrangement joins TRBV4-3 to TRBJ2-3, with 7 bases lining up with TRBD2. After removal of 3 bases from V and 0 bases from J, the junction contained 6 bases not matched to a gene. The length of the CDR3 is 16 residues. The germline gives CDR1 LGHNA, CDR2 YSLEER. The CDR3 region has the DNA TGCGCCAGCAGCCACGGGACTACATCTAGCACAGATACGCAGTATTTT. Protein sequence: CASSHGTTSSTDTQYF.

This clonotype appeared many times. This chain joins TRBV30 and TRBJ2-7; D perhaps matches TRBD2 (6 bases). This CDR3 region has 13 residues. Germline CDR1 GTSNPN, CDR2 SVGIG (reference sequence). Trimming left V 0 bases short and J 4 bases short, with 10 bases between. The CDR3: CAWSVLAGYEQYF. The CDR3 DNA sequence: TGTGCCTGGAGTGTACTAGCAGGGTACGAGCAGTACTTC.

This clonotype showed up just once. The chain couples TRBV4-1 to TRBJ1-1, with no clear D. Germline CDR1 reads MGHRA; CDR2 reads YSYEKL. V lost 5 bases to trimming and J lost 0 bases, with 7 bases between them. The CDR3 is 13 residues long. Written as DNA, the CDR3 is TGCGCCAGCAGCAGACGGCTGAACACTGAAGCTTTCTTT. It specifies CASSRRLNTEAFF.

This clonotype came up many times. This chain connects TRBV6-5 to TRBJ2-3; D assignment may be TRBD1 or TRBD2 (5 bases each). V was shortened by 2 bases and J by 1 base, with 10 bases between the two germline ends. There are 15 residues in the CDR3. Germline loops: CDR1 MNHEY, CDR2 SVGAGI. The CDR3 nucleotides are TGTGCCAGCAGTTACGGGGGAAGGGGCACAGATACGCAGTATTTT. The encoded protein is CASSYGGRGTDTQYF.

This clonotype was picked up many times. The J gene is TRBJ1-1, the V gene TRBV7-9, with TRBD1 as a possible D gene (5 bases). The CDR3 covers 15 residues. Germline loops: CDR1 SEHNR, CDR2 FQNEAQ (reference sequence). V lost 6 bases, J lost 4 bases, and 18 bases lay in between. The CDR3 reads CASRSTRDASTEAFF. The CDR3 bases are TGTGCCAGCAGATCTACCCGGGACGCCAGCACTGAAGCTTTCTTT.

CDR3 amino acids: CASSPADRISYEQYF. The DNA of the CDR3 is TGCGCCAGCAGCCCAGCAGACAGAATCTCCTACGAGCAGTACTTC. This chain uses TRBV5-1 with TRBJ2-7; weak D call: TRBD1 (5 bases). From germline, CDR1 is SGHRS and CDR2 YFSETQ. V was cut by 4 bases and J by 0 bases, with 14 bases left in between. This CDR3 comprises 15 residues. Full variable domain (remainder filled in from reference TRBV5-1 and TRBJ2-7): KAGVTQTPRYLIKTRGQQVTLSCSPISGHRSVSWYQQTPGQGLQFLFEYFSETQRNKGNFPGRFSGRQFSNSRSEMNVSTLELGDSALYLCASSPADRISYEQYFGPGTRLTVT.

The chain uses TRBV4-3 and TRBJ2-3; 10 positions match TRBD2. CDR3 size: 19 residues. Trimming removed 0 bases from V and 5 bases from J; junction bases left unmatched: 14. Germline V gene lookup returns CDR1 LGHNA and CDR2 YSLEER. The CDR3, as DNA: TGCGCCAGCAGCCAAGATCCTAGCGGGGGCCCCGAGATTGGAGATACGCAGTATTTT. Amino acids: CASSQDPSGGPEIGDTQYF.

This clonotype came up many times. This chain connects TRBV5-6 to TRBJ2-4; the D is unclear. The CDR3 is made up of 15 amino acids. CDR1 and CDR2 from the germline V gene are SGHDT and YYEEEE. V was trimmed by 3 bases and J by 8 bases, leaving 18 bases between them. CDR3 bases: TGTGCCAGCAGCTCAGCGCACAGTAGCCAGGACATTCAGTACTTC. It encodes CASSSAHSSQDIQYF.

Note on this clonotype: This may be a read error, as it is one base from a much larger clone. The chain links TRBV4-1 to TRBJ1-4; no reliable D call. Germline loops: CDR1 MGHRA, CDR2 YSYEKL. The CDR3 extends over 15 amino acids. This chain's CDR3 is CASSQDGSSNEKPFF. The CDR3 nucleotides read TGCGCCAGCAGCCAAGATGGTTCAAGTAATGAAAAACCGTTTTTT.

This clonotype was picked up many times. This rearrangement joins TRBV10-3 to TRBJ2-7, with D tentatively TRBD2 (5 bases). Germline CDR1 and CDR2: ENHRY and SYGVKD. This CDR3 is built from 15 residues. V dropped 6 bases and J dropped 0 bases, with 15 bases sitting between them. This CDR3 reads CAISPGSLSSYEQYF. Here the CDR3 DNA reads TGTGCCATCAGCCCGGGAAGCCTCAGCTCCTACGAGCAGTACTTC.

This clonotype was observed at least ten times. The CDR3 reads CASSPDPSQPQHF. CDR3 sequence (DNA): TGTGCCAGCAGCCCCGATCCCTCGCAGCCCCAGCATTTT. V gene TRBV12-3 or TRBV12-4 combines with J gene TRBJ1-5; D is unresolved. This CDR3 comprises 13 residues. Trimming shortened V by 6 bases and J by 7 bases, and 13 bases separated the two germline ends.

This clonotype was counted many times. The rearrangement links TRBV7-2 to TRBJ2-5; 7 nucleotides agree with TRBD1. Germline CDR1 and CDR2: SGHTA and FQGNSA. This CDR3 is built from 14 residues. V shed 4 bases, J shed 2 bases, and the junction held 4 bases outside the gene matches. CDR3 protein: CASSYPTGQETQYF. CDR3 bases: TGTGCCAGCAGCTACCCGACAGGGCAAGAGACCCAGTACTTC.

With regard to this clonotype: A read error may explain this, as a much larger clone is one base away. The chain recombines TRBV7-9 with TRBJ1-2; weak D call: TRBD1 (5 bases). The CDR3 spans 13 residues. Trimming took 6 bases from V and 8 from J, leaving 16 bases between them. Germline loops: CDR1 SEHNR, CDR2 FQNEAQ (reference sequence). The CDR3 coding sequence is TGTGCCAGCAGTTACGGGCAGGGAGGCGGCTACACCTTC. This sequence encodes CASSYGQGGGYTF.

Note on this clonotype: This may be a read error, as it is one base from a much larger clone. The genes are TRBV29-1 and TRBJ2-2; D is perhaps TRBD2 (6 bases). Germline V lookup: CDR1 SQVTM, CDR2 ANQGSEA. The CDR3 has 13 amino acids. CDR3 amino acids: CSTTGQGAGGLFF. The CDR3 bases are TGCAGCACCACGGGGCAGGGCGCCGGGGGGCTGTTTTTT.